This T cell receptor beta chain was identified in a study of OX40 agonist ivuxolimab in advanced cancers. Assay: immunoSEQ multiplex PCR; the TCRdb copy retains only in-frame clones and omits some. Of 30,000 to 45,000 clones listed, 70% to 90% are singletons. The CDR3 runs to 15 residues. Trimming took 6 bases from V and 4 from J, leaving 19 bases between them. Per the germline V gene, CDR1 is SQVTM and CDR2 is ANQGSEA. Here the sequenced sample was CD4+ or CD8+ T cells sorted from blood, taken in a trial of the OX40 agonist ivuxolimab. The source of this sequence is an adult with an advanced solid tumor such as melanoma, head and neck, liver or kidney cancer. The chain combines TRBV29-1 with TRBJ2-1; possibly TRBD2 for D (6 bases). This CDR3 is CSVGGGYLNYNEQFF. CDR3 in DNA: TGCAGCGTCGGAGGAGGGTATTTAAATTACAATGAGCAGTTCTTC.